The entry below describes one T cell receptor (beta chain). No much larger clonotype is one base removed from it; base qualities were not supplied. The data derive from a study of graft-versus-host responses after intestinal transplantation (dated by TCRdb to about 2021). Regarding the complete study: Multivisceral, liver-intestinal, or isolated intestinal transplants were received by the recipients. Every recipient was given anti-thymocyte globulin induction, followed by roughly 3 years of maintenance tacrolimus and steroids. To identify alloreactive clones, pre-transplant mixed lymphocyte reaction products were sequenced and compared with unstimulated pre-transplant donor and recipient T cells. Instead of going to the commercial service, samples from a few later patients were sequenced in-house on an Illumina MiSeq and processed with MiXCR. After intestinal transplantation, graft-versus-host and host-versus-graft alloreactive T cell clones were followed in the graft, circulation and bone marrow using bulk TCR-beta CDR3 sequencing. A cohort of about 26 intestinal transplant recipients, including one retransplant, was enrolled, and 3 patients lacking pretransplant specimens were excluded. Donor T cell macrochimerism was defined as a peak of at least 4% donor T cells among recipient peripheral blood mononuclear cells. Broad study findings and their caveats: Patients with donor T cell macrochimerism had high GvH to HvG T cell clonal ratios in their allografts. The relatively low number and heterogeneity of intestinal transplant patients limited the conclusions. GvH clones were detected in recipient bone marrow, and some of these GvH clones were observed earlier in ileal mucosa or blood, consistent with an intestinal mucosal origin. Early after transplant, peak levels of circulating GvH clones were associated with declines in HvG clones.

The time point label corresponds to: cells obtained before transplantation from donor or recipient. In the mixed lymphocyte reactions, roughly 200,000 CFSE-labeled pre-transplant responders were plated with roughly 200,000 irradiated violet-dye-labeled stimulators and cultured for six to seven days. After the mixed lymphocyte reaction, proliferating CD3+CD4+CFSE-low and CD3+CD8+CFSE-low responder cells were FACS-sorted on a BD Influx sorter. The method behind the library was the immunoSEQ multiplex PCR assay. For most patients, genomic DNA was isolated with the Qiagen DNeasy Blood and Tissue Kit and sent frozen to Adaptive Biotechnologies for TCR sequencing. For most patients, high-throughput TCR-beta CDR3 sequencing of genomic DNA was performed by Adaptive Biotechnologies. In the authors' own workflow: TCR sequencing data were retrieved from Adaptive's ImmunoSEQ software for around 20 patients, whereas a few other patients were processed with MiXCR and VDJtools. CD4 versus CD8 sorting errors were corrected by removing sequences found in both subsets at a frequency ratio below 5:1. CDR3 nucleotide sequences shared between donor and recipient were removed because the origin of such sequences could not be assigned. Alloreactive clones required at least 2-fold expansion over unstimulated cells and minimum CFSE-low frequency of 0.002% (template counts) or 0.001% (read counts). Mappable clones were those detected in sequenced pre-transplant spleen, lymph node, or MLR CFSE-low populations of the donor or recipient. The cumulative frequency of alloreactive clones was calculated as a percentage of all sequences, weighted by copy number. TCRdb provides this immuneACCESS table in a form limited to in-frame rearrangements. Some clones are lacking; in checked studies, under half of them reflect an unresolved V gene, and why the rest are absent is not known. The V and J calls and the clone size are those of that table, but D and trimming were determined from the DNA. This sample is represented by about 18,000 clones; approximately 40% of them were singletons. The top ten clones comprise approximately 0.97% of the sample.

The germline V gene sets CDR1 to SNHLY and CDR2 to FYNNEI. The junction shows trimming of 7 bases on V and 7 bases on J, plus 17 bases between the germline ends. There are 15 amino acids in the CDR3, from cysteine to phenylalanine inclusive. Kept here is only the CDR3 DNA, which spans 45 bases and is read in frame from base 1. The sequence joins TRBV2 to TRBJ1-6; possibly the D gene is TRBD1, per 6 matching bases. Here the sequenced sample was alloreactive CD4+ T cells from a mixed lymphocyte reaction culture, taken before intestinal transplant. The intended sense of this specimen's cell subset or site label: CFSE-low proliferating T cells sorted from roughly six-day pre-transplant mixed lymphocyte reaction (GvH or HvG direction). The receptor comes from a human patient who received an intestinal transplant. The CDR3 in this case is CASMEQGSQNSPLHF. The DNA sequence follows: TGTGCCAGCATGGAACAGGGTAGCCAGAATTCACCCCTCCACTTT.